This T cell receptor beta chain was sequenced for a study of radiotherapy plus CTLA-4 blockade in lung cancer. Study information: Objective responses occurred in about 17% of patients; roughly 30% had disease control.

Sequenced by immunoSEQ multiplex PCR; TCRdb stores in-frame clones only, minus some. The profile shows about 66,000 clones, about 85% of them singletons. The CDR3 runs 14 residues. Deletions cut 3 bases from V and 2 bases from J, with 9 bases between. From germline, CDR1 is KGHSH and CDR2 LQKENI. The rearrangement joins TRBV18 to TRBJ2-3; D might be TRBD2 (5 bases). This sequence was found in a human donor with non-small cell lung cancer who had a partial response to radiotherapy plus ipilimumab. Here the sequenced sample was peripheral blood, taken from a patient treated with radiotherapy plus ipilimumab. This CDR3 is CASSPARDTDTQYF. For the CDR3, the DNA is TGTGCCAGCTCACCTGCCCGGGACACAGATACGCAGTATTTT.